This is a list of T cell receptor beta chains from one sample in a study of regulatory T cells in long-lasting Graves disease. TCRdb redid the calling of the multiplex PCR reads with MiXCR, one entry per CDR3 protein. The data show 350,000 to 500,000 distinct CDR3 sequences, roughly 21% seen once. This sample comprised peripheral blood mononuclear cells (PBMCs), obtained when the disease was refractory, from a patient treated with antithyroid drugs. The receptors were sampled from a female donor with Graves disease. Both conserved end residues are trimmed from each CDR3.

V gene: TRBV11-2
J gene: TRBJ1-1
CDR3 protein: ASRLSGVEAF

V gene: TRBV7-3
J gene: TRBJ2-1
CDR3 protein: ASSFGTSNEQF

V gene: TRBV19
J gene: TRBJ2-5
CDR3 protein: ASGSGRVSETQY

V gene: TRBV19
J gene: TRBJ2-5
CDR3 protein: ASRTGGMETQY

V gene: TRBV6-5
J gene: TRBJ2-2
CDR3 protein: ASSYSTSGWGGTGELF

V gene: TRBV6-1
J gene: TRBJ2-7
CDR3 protein: ASSDPSGYEQY

V gene: TRBV28
J gene: TRBJ2-7
CDR3 protein: AGRPQGAYEQY

V gene: TRBV9
J gene: TRBJ2-5
CDR3 protein: ASSVVSGKETQY

V gene: TRBV5-5
J gene: TRBJ2-7
CDR3 protein: ASSLSQPEQY

V gene: TRBV6-2/TRBV6-3
J gene: TRBJ2-2
CDR3 protein: ASSLGLAGGYTGELF

V gene: TRBV5-1
J gene: TRBJ2-7
CDR3 protein: ASSSGLAGGWYEQY

V gene: TRBV28
J gene: TRBJ2-7
CDR3 protein: ASSLPPIEQY

V gene: TRBV5-5
J gene: TRBJ2-7
CDR3 protein: ASSLEGWENNYEQY

V gene: TRBV5-1
J gene: TRBJ2-1
CDR3 protein: ASSLELAEYNEQF

V gene: TRBV7-9
J gene: TRBJ2-1
CDR3 protein: ASSLASNEQF

V gene: TRBV27
J gene: TRBJ2-2
CDR3 protein: ASRVRVANTGELF

V gene: TRBV12-3/TRBV12-4
J gene: TRBJ1-2
CDR3 protein: ASNDRGEYGYA

V gene: TRBV27
J gene: TRBJ2-7
CDR3 protein: ASSLFGGPSYEQY

V gene: TRBV30
J gene: TRBJ2-7
CDR3 protein: AWSVEFIYEQY

V gene: TRBV10-3
J gene: TRBJ1-3
CDR3 protein: AIRDGQDGNTIY

V gene: TRBV28
J gene: TRBJ2-7
CDR3 protein: ASSSDSITYEQY

V gene: TRBV7-6
J gene: TRBJ2-7
CDR3 protein: ASSPWRALNYEQY